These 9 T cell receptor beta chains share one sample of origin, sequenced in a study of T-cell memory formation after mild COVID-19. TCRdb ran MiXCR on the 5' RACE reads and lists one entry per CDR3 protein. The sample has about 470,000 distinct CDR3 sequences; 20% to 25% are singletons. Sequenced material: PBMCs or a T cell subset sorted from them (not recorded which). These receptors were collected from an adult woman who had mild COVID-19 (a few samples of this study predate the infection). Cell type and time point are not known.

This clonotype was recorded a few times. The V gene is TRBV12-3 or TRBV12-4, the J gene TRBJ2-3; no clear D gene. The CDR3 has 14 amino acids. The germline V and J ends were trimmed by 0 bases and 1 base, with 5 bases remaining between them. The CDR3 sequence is CASSLARRTDTQYF. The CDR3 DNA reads TGTGCCAGCAGTTTAGCCAGACGCACAGATACGCAGTATTTT.

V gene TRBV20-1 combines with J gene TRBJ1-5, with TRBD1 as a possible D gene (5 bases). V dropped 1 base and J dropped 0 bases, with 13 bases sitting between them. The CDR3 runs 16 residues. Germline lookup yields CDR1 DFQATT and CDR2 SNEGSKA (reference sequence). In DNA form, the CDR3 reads TGCAGTGCTAGAGCCGGACGCGGGGGTAGCAATCAGCCCCAGCATTTT. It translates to CSARAGRGGSNQPQHF.

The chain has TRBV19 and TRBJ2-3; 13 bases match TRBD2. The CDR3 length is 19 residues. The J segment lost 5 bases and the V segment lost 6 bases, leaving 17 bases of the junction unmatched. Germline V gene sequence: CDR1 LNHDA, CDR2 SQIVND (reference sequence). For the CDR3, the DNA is TGTGCCAGTAGGGCTGTGGGAAGATTTACTAGCGGGGGGGTAGATACGCAGTATTTT. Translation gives CASRAVGRFTSGGVDTQYF.

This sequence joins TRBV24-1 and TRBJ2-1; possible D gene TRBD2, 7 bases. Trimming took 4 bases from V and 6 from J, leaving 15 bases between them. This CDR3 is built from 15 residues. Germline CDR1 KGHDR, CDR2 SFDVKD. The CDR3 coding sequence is TGTGCCACCAGTGAATGGGGGCGGGAGTCCAATGAGCAGTTCTTC. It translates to CATSEWGRESNEQFF.

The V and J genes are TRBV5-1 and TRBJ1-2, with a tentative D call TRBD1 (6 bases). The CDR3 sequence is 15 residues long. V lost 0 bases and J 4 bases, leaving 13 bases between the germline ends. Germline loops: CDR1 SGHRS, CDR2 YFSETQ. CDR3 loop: CASSLGASRGYGYTF. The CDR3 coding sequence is TGCGCCAGCAGCTTGGGGGCCTCCAGGGGCTATGGCTACACCTTC.

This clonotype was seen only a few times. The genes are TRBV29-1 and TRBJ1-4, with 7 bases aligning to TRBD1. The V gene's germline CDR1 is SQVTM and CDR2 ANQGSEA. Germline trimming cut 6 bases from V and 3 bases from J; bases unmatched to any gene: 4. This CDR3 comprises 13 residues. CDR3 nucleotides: TGCAGCGTCCGGGACAGTCCTAATGAAAAACTGTTTTTT. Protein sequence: CSVRDSPNEKLFF. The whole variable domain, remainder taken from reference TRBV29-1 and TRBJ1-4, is SAVISQKPSRDICQRGTSLTIQCQVDSQVTMMFWYRQQPGQSLTLIATANQGSEATYESGFVIDKFPISRPNLTFSTLTVSNMSPEDSSIYLCSVRDSPNEKLFFGSGTQLSVL.

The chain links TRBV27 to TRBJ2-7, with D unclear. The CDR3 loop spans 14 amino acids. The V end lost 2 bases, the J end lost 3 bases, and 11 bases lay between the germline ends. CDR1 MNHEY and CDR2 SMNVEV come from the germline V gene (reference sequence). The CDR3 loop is CASSLGPAVYEQYF. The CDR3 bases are TGTGCCAGCAGTTTAGGTCCCGCGGTCTACGAGCAGTACTTC.

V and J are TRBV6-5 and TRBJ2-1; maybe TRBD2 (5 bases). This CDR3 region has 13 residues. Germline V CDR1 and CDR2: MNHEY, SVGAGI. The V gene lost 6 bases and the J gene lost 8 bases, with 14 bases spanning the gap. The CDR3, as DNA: TGTGCCAGCAGAAGGGCCGGAGGAGATGAGCAGTTCTTC. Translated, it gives CASRRAGGDEQFF.

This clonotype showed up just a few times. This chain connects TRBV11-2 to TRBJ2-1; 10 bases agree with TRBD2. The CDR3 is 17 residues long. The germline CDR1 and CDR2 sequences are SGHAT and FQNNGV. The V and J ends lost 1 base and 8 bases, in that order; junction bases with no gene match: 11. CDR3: CASSLGALAGEMDEQFF. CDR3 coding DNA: TGTGCCAGCAGCTTAGGTGCTCTAGCGGGAGAGATGGATGAGCAGTTCTTC.